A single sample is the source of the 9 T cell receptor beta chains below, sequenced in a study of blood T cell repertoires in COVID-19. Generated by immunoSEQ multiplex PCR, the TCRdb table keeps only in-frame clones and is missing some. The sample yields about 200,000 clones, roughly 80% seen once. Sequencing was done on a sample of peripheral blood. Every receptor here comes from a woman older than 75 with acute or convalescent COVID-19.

The CDR3 is CASSPGGTQETQYF. The CDR3 bases are TGTGCCAGCAGCCCCGGGGGGACCCAAGAGACCCAGTACTTC. The J gene is TRBJ2-5, the V gene TRBV7-2; 7 bases match TRBD2. CDR1 and CDR2 from the germline V gene are SGHTA and FQGNSA. The J segment lost 1 base and the V segment lost 5 bases, leaving 4 bases of the junction unmatched. This CDR3 region has 14 residues.

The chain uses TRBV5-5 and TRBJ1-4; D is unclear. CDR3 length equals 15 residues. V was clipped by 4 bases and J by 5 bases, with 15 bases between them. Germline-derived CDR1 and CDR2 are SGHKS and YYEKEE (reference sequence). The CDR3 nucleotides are TGTGCCAGCAGCCCCCGTCTGAGCCCGAATGAAAAACTGTTTTTT. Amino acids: CASSPRLSPNEKLFF.

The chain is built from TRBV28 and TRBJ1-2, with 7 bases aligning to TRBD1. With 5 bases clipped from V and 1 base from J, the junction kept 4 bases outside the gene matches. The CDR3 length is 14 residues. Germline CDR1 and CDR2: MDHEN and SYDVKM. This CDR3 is CASSPGTDNYGYTF. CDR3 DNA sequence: TGTGCCAGCAGTCCCGGGACAGATAACTATGGCTACACCTTC.

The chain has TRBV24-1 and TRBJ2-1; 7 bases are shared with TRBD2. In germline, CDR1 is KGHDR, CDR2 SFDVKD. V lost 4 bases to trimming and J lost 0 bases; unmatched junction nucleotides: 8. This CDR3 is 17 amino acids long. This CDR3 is CATSDMTSQSSYNEQFF. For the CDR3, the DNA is TGTGCCACCAGTGACATGACTAGCCAGAGCTCCTACAATGAGCAGTTCTTC.

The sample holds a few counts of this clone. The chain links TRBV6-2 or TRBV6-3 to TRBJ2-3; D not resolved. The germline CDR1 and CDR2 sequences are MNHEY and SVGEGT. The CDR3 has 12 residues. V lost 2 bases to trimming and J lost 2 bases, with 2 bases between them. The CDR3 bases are TGTGCCAGCAGTTACCTCACAGATACGCAGTATTTT. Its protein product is CASSYLTDTQYF.

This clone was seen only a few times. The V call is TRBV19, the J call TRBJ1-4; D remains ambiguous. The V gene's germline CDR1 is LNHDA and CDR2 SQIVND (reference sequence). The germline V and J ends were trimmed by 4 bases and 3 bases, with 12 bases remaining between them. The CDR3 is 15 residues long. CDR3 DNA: TGTGCCAGTAGTACCCCATCGGGAGCTAATGAAAAACTGTTTTTT. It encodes CASSTPSGANEKLFF. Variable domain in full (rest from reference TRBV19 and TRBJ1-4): DGGITQSPKYLFRKEGQNVTLSCEQNLNHDAMYWYRQDPGQGLRLIYYSQIVNDFQKGDIAEGYSVSREKKESFPLTVTSAQKNPTAFYLCASSTPSGANEKLFFGSGTQLSVL.

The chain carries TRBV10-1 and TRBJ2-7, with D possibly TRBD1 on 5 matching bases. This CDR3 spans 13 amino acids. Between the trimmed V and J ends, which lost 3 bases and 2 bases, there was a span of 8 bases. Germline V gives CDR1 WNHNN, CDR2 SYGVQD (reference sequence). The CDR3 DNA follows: TGCGCCAGCAGTGAAGGCAGGGCCTACGAGCAGTACTTC. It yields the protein CASSEGRAYEQYF.

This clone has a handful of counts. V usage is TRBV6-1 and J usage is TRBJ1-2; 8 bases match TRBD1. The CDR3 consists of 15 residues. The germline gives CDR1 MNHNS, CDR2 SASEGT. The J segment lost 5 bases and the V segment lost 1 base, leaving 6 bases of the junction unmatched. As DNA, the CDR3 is TGTGCCAGCAGTGAAGGGCAGGGGGCGCCGTATGGCTACACCTTC. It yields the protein CASSEGQGAPYGYTF.

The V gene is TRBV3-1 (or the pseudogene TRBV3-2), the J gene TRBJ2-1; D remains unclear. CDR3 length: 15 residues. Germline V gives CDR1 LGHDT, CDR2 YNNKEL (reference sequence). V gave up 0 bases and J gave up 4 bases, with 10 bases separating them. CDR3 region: CASSQDQMTYNEQFF. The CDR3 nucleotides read TGTGCCAGCAGCCAAGACCAGATGACTTACAATGAGCAGTTCTTC.